This entry is about one T cell receptor (beta chain). The entry originates in a study of blood T cell repertoires in COVID-19. This CDR3 comprises 14 residues. J was trimmed by 0 bases and V by 4 bases; bases with no gene match: 2. CDR1 and CDR2 (germline): MNHEY, SVGEGT. The repertoire was sequenced with immunoSEQ multiplex PCR; TCRdb's copy has only in-frame clones and lacks some. This table holds over 200,000 clones, about 84% found once. The clonotype originates from a man in his 60s who had recovered from COVID-19. Sequences were obtained from PBMCs or T cells enriched from blood (not recorded which). The rearrangement uses TRBV6-2 or TRBV6-3 and TRBJ1-2, with 7 nucleotides matching TRBD1. The CDR3 bases are TGTGCCAGCAGTTGGACAGGAGCTAACTATGGCTACACCTTC. Its protein product is CASSWTGANYGYTF.